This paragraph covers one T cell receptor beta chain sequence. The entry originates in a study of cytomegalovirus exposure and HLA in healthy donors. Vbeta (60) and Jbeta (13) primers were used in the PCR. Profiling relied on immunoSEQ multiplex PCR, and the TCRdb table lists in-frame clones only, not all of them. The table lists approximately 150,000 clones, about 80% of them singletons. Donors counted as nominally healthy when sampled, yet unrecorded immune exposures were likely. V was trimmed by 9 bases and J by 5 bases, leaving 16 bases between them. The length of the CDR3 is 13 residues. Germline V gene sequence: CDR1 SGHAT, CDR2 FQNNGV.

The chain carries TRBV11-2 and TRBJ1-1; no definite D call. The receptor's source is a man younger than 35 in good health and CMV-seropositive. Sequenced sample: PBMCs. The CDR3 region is CASGRFGRTEAFF. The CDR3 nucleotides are TGTGCCAGTGGGAGGTTTGGGCGGACTGAAGCTTTCTTT.